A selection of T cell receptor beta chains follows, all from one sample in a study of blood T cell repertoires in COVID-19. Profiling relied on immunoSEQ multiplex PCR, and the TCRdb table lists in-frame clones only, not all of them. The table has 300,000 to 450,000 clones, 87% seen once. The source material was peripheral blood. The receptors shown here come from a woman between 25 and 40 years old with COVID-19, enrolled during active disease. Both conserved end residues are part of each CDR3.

CDR3: CASSVMTGPGNTIYF
V: TRBV10-2

CDR3: CASSLRAPSNQPQHF
V: TRBV2

CDR3: CASSLKAGRETQYF
V: TRBV28

CDR3: CAWSSRQGIYGYTF
V: TRBV30

CDR3: CASSHTGVQETQYF
V: TRBV5-4

CDR3: CSVDPGTGTEAFF
V: TRBV29-1

CDR3: CASRQGGVYEQYF
V: TRBV5-1

CDR3: CASSPLSGGTDTQYF
V: TRBV3-1/TRBV3-2

CDR3: CASSQLADHYNEQFF
V: TRBV4-3

CDR3: CASSPFASGRSSTDTQYF
V: TRBV3-1/TRBV3-2

CDR3: CASSSLRDTQYF
V: TRBV28

CDR3: CASSLVTGGGDTQYF
V: TRBV5-5

CDR3: CAITLHNSPLHF
V: TRBV6-5

CDR3: CASSQADRGTEAFF
V: TRBV3-1/TRBV3-2

CDR3: CASSGQGADTQYF
V: TRBV19

CDR3: CATSTGRFAAYQPQHF
V: TRBV15

CDR3: CASSHRGGLATGELFF
V: TRBV9

CDR3: CASRDFSVSGNTIYF
V: TRBV6-5

CDR3: CASSLAAGGTDEQFF
V: TRBV7-6

CDR3: CASSILRGQYGYTF
V: TRBV19

CDR3: CASSPRRGSSHEQYF
V: TRBV5-1

CDR3: CASSLEGGTSAYEQYF
V: TRBV5-1

CDR3: CASSRVGGRTSGANVLTF
V: TRBV10-2

CDR3: CASRDSSYNSPLHF
V: TRBV2

CDR3: CASSLGASGTNTGELFF
V: TRBV7-9

CDR3: CASSVQGGYGYTF
V: TRBV2

CDR3: CASSRQGPGNTIYF
V: TRBV25-1

CDR3: CASSQDVAGANQPQHF
V: TRBV4-2

CDR3: CATSRAGSADTQYF
V: TRBV15

CDR3: CASRPGVTNQPQHF
V: TRBV2

CDR3: CASSIVDSSNQPQHF
V: TRBV19